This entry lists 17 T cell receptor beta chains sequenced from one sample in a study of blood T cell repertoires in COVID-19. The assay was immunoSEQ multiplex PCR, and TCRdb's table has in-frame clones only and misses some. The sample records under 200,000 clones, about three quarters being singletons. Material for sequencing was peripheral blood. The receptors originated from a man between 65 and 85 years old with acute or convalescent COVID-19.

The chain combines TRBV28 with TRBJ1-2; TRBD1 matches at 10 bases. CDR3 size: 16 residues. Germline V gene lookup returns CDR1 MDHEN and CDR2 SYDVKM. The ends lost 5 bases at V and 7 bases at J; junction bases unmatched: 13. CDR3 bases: TGTGCCAGCAGTCCCGGGACAGGGGAAGTCAGCCGTGGCTACACCTTC. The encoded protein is CASSPGTGEVSRGYTF.

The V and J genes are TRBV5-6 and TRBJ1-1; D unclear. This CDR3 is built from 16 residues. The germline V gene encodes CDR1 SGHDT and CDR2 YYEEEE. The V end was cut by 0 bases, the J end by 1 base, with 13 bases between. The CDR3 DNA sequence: TGTGCCAGCAGCTTGGCAGCAACGGGTCCGAACACTGAAGCTTTCTTT. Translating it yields CASSLAATGPNTEAFF. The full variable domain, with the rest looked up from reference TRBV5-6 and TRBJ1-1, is DAGVTQSPTHLIKTRGQQVTLRCSPKSGHDTVSWYQQALGQGPQFIFQYYEEEERQRGNFPDRFSGHQFPNYSSELNVNALLLGDSALYLCASSLAATGPNTEAFFGQGTRLTVV.

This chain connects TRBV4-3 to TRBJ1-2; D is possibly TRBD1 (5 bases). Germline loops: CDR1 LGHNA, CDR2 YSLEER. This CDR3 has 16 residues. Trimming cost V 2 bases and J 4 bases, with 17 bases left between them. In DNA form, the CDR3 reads TGCGCCAGCAGCCAACCAGGGACGGGAGAATTCTATGGCTACACCTTC. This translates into CASSQPGTGEFYGYTF.

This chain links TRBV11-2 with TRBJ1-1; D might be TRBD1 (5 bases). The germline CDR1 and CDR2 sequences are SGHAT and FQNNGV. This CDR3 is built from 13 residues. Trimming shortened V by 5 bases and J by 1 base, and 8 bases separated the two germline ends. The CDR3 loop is CASSATGNTEAFF. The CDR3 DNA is TGTGCCAGCAGCGCCACAGGGAACACTGAAGCTTTCTTT.

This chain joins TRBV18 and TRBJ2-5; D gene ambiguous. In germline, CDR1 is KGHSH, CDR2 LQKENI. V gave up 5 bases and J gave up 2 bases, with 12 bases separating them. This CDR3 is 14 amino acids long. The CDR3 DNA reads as TGTGCCAGCTCAACCACACAATTGCAAGAGACCCAGTACTTC. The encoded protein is CASSTTQLQETQYF.

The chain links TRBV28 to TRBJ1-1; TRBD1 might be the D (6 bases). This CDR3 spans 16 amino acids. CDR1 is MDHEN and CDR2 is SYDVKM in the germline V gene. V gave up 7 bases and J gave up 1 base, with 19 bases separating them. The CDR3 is CASTYGGHATNTEAFF. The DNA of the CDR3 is TGTGCCAGCACCTACGGGGGGCACGCCACGAACACTGAAGCTTTCTTT.

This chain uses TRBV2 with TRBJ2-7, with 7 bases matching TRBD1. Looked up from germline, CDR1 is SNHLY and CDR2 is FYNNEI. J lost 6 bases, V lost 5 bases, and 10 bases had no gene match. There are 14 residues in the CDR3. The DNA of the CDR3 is TGTGCCAGCAGTTTCGGACAGGCCCTTGGCGAGCAGTACTTC. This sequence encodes CASSFGQALGEQYF. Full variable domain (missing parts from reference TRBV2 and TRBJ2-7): EPEVTQTPSHQVTQMGQEVILRCVPISNHLYFYWYRQILGQKVEFLVSFYNNEISEKSEIFDDQFSVERPDGSNFTLKIRSTKLEDSAMYFCASSFGQALGEQYFGPGTRLTVT.

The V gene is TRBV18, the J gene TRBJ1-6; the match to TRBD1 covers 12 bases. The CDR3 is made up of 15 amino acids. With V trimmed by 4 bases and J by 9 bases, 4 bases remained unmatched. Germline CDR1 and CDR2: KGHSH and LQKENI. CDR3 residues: CASSRGQGASSPLHF. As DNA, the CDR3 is TGTGCCAGCTCACGGGGACAGGGGGCAAGTTCACCCCTCCACTTT.

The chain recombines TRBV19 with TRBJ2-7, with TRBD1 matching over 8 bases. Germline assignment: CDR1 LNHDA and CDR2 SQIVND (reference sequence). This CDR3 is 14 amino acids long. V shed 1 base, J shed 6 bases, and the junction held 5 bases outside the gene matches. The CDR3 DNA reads TGTGCCAGTAGTATAGCGGGACAGGCTATCGAGCAGTACTTC. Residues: CASSIAGQAIEQYF.

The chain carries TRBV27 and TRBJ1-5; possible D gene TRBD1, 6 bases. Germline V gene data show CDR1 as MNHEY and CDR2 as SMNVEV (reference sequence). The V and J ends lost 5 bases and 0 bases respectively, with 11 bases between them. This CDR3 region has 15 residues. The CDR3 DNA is TGTGCCAGCAGTAACGGACAGTATAGCAATCAGCCCCAGCATTTT. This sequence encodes CASSNGQYSNQPQHF.

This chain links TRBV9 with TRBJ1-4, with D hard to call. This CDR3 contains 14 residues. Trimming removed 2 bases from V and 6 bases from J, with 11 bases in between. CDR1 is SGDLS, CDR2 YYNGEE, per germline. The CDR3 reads CASSVSTSHEKLFF. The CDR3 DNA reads TGTGCCAGCAGCGTGAGTACTTCTCATGAAAAACTGTTTTTT. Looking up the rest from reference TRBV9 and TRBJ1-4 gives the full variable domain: DSGVTQTPKHLITATGQRVTLRCSPRSGDLSVYWYQQSLDQGLQFLIQYYNGEERAKGNILERFSAQQFPDLHSELNLSSLELGDSALYFCASSVSTSHEKLFFGSGTQLSVL.

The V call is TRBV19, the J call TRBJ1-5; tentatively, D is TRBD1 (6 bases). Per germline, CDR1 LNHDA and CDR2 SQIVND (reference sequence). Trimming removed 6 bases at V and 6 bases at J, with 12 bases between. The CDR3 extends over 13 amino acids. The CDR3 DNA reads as TGTGCCAGTAGGGCAGGGGCATTTCAGCCCCAGCATTTT. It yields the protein CASRAGAFQPQHF.

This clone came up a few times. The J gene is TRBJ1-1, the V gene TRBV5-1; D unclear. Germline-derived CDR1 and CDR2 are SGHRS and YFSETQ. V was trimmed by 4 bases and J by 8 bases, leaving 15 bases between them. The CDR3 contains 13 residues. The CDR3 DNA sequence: TGCGCCAGCAGCGCCCTGGCCTCCGTGGAAGCTTTCTTT. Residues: CASSALASVEAFF.

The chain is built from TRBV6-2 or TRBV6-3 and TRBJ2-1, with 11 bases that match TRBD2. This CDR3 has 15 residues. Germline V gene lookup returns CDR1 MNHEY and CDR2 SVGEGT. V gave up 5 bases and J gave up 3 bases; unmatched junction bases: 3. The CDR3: CASSRTSGYYNEQFF. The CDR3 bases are TGTGCCAGCAGTCGGACTAGCGGGTACTACAATGAGCAGTTCTTC.

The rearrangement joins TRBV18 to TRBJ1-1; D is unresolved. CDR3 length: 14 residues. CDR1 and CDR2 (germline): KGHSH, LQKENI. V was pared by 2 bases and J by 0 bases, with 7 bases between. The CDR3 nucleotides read TGTGCCAGCTCACCAGTCCGCGTGAACACTGAAGCTTTCTTT. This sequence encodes CASSPVRVNTEAFF.

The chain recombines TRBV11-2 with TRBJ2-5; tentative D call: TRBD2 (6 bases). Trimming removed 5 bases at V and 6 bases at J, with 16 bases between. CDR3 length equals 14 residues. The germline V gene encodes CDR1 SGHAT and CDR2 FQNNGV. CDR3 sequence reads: CASSARGALKTQYF. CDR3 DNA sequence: TGTGCCAGCAGCGCGCGCGGGGCGTTGAAGACCCAGTACTTC.

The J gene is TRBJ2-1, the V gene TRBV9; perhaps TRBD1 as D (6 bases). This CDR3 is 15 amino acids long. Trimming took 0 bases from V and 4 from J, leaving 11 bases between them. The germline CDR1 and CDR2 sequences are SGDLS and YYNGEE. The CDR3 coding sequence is TGTGCCAGCAGCGTAGGGGGGCCCTTATACAATGAGCAGTTCTTC. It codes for CASSVGGPLYNEQFF.